This T cell receptor (beta chain) was observed in a study of OX40 agonist ivuxolimab in advanced cancers. In terms of the full investigation: Ivuxolimab was an agonistic, fully human IgG2 monoclonal antibody directed against OX40 (CD134), a costimulatory receptor. Intravenous ivuxolimab was administered to patients every 2 weeks at six dose levels: 0.01, 0.1, 0.3, 1.5, 3 and 10 mg/kg. Of the approximately 53 patients in dose escalation, about 20 had hepatocellular carcinoma, some 15 had melanoma, 9 had renal cell carcinoma and 9 had head and neck cancer. A male proportion of around 81% and a mean age of around 60 years, ranging from roughly 23 to 85, were recorded for the dose-escalation cohort. Patients were allowed to have had prior anti-PD-1, anti-PD-L1 or anti-CTLA-4 therapy, and approximately 40% of the dose-escalation patients had been treated with checkpoint inhibitors. Partial responses occurred in three dose-escalation patients, of whom one had hepatocellular carcinoma and two had cutaneous melanoma. The point of sequencing TCRbeta in the periphery was to test whether ivuxolimab changed TCR sequence diversity and drove clonal T-cell expansion. The paper covers the monotherapy dose-escalation part of the phase I ivuxolimab trial, which included N of about 50 patients.

Overall study outcomes, separate from this receptor: Clonal expansion of both CD4+ and CD8+ blood T cells was observed from baseline to week 6 at doses 0.1 to 3.0 mg/kg. Low levels of normalized T-cell clonal expansion were also seen in some patients who did not respond. The antigen specificity of the peripheral T cells that underwent clonal expansion was not determined. Partial responders in the 0.1-3.0 mg/kg groups had among the lowest normalized peripheral clonal expansion, especially among CD8+ T cells. After ivuxolimab, expanded clones were on average more numerous among CD8+ T cells than among CD4+ T cells.

As to this clone: It has no known antigen specificity. Base qualities were left out, and no much larger clone turns up one base away.

The trial excluded patients who had a history of autoimmune disease or were on systemic immunosuppression. Peripheral blood for TCR sequencing was collected from all dose cohorts at baseline, on cycle 4 day 1, and on cycle 7 day 1. Samples came from an open-label, multicenter, first-in-human phase I dose-escalation trial of ivuxolimab. The trial enrolled adults with locally advanced or metastatic head and neck squamous cell, hepatocellular, melanoma or renal cell carcinoma. Before TCR sequencing, CD4+ and CD8+ T cells were separately sorted from peripheral blood. The CDR3, from cysteine to phenylalanine, totals 17 residues. CDR3 DNA only is kept here, 51 bases in frame from base 1. CDR1 KGHSH and CDR2 LQKENI were looked up in the germline V gene. The junction carries 17 bases between V and J, which are trimmed by 5 bases and 0 bases respectively. To sequence the TCRbeta CDR3 region, genomic DNA was isolated from the sorted cells. TCRbeta CDR3 regions were sequenced using the immunoSEQ Assay. TCRdb stores this immuneACCESS table with in-frame sequences only. Part of the clones is absent; in the studies checked, under half of the shortfall reflects unresolved V genes, and no reason is known for the rest. For this sample there are around 70,000 clones; roughly four fifths appear just once. 2% to 3% of the sample is in the top ten clones.

Sequenced material: CD4+ or CD8+ T cells sorted from blood, taken in a trial of the OX40 agonist ivuxolimab. This clonotype was obtained from an adult with an advanced solid tumor such as melanoma, head and neck, liver or kidney cancer. The rearrangement combines TRBV18 with TRBJ1-5; no D gene is confidently identified. CDR3 loop: CASSSEVRATSNQPQHF. The DNA reads as follows: TGTGCCAGCTCATCAGAGGTTAGGGCGACTAGCAATCAGCCCCAGCATTTT.